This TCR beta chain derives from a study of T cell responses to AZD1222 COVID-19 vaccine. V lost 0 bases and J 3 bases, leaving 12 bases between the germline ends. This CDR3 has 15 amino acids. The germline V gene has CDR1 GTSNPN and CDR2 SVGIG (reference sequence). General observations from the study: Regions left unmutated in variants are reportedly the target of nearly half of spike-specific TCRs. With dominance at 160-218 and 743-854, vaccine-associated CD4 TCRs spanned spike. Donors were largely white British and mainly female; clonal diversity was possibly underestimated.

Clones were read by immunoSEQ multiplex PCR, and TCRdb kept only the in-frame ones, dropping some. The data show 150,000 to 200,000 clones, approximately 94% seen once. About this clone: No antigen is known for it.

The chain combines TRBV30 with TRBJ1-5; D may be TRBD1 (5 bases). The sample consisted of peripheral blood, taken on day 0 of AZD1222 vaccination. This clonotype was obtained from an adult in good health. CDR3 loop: CAWSVPDSNNQPQHF. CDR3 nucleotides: TGTGCCTGGAGTGTACCCGACAGTAACAATCAGCCCCAGCATTTT.